This is a list of T cell receptor beta chains from one sample in a study of yellow fever vaccine responses in identical twins. TCRdb passed the RT-PCR reads through MiXCR, listing each CDR3 protein once. The sample carries more than 2,500 distinct CDR3 sequences, roughly 90% recorded once. This material consisted of T cells from blood (PBMCs), unsorted or a sorted subset (not recorded which), taken before or after yellow fever vaccination (not recorded which). These receptors originate from a woman between 18 and 29 years old who received the yellow fever vaccine. Both conserved end residues are part of each CDR3.

V gene	J gene	CDR3 protein
TRBV2	TRBJ2-7	CASRELTYEQYF
TRBV23-1	TRBJ2-7	CASCYEQYF
TRBV2	TRBJ2-7	CASSAVEQYF
TRBV11-2	TRBJ1-1	CASRKTGGRNTEAFF
TRBV28	TRBJ2-7	CASSLGLLYEQYF
TRBV4-1	TRBJ1-1	CASSQDSPGEANTEAFF
TRBV7-3	TRBJ2-5	CASSPRQQRAGETQYF
TRBV7-9	TRBJ2-2	CASSQTVTGELFF
TRBV5-1	TRBJ1-1	CASSSDPNTEAFF
TRBV18	TRBJ2-7	CASSQQGEQYF
TRBV4-1	TRBJ1-1	CASSHRGNEAFF
TRBV29-1	TRBJ1-1	CSGKDGLNTEAFF
TRBV11-1	TRBJ1-1	CASSLTPRTGNTEAFF
TRBV5-5	TRBJ1-2	CASSSSYGYTF
TRBV5-1	TRBJ2-1	CASSKQRTSSDNEQFF
TRBV11-3	TRBJ1-4	CASKGVATNEKLFF
TRBV9	TRBJ1-2	CASSVEIGYGYTF
TRBV13	TRBJ2-5	CASSADTGWETQYF
TRBV11-2	TRBJ2-3	CASSLDTDTQYF
TRBV6-1	TRBJ2-2	CASSERWDLTGELFF
TRBV27	TRBJ2-7	CASSLFQVCSYEQYF
TRBV18	TRBJ2-1	CASSPQGDLEQFF
TRBV6-8	TRBJ2-7	CASSYGQSYEQYF
TRBV2	TRBJ2-3	CASSVGLKRGTSTDTQYF
TRBV2	TRBJ2-5	CASRGDSKETQYF
TRBV18	TRBJ2-7	CASSPPKQGVEQYF
TRBV12-3/TRBV12-4	TRBJ1-5	CASSLAGQPQHF
TRBV7-9	TRBJ1-1	CASSSGRMNTEAFF
TRBV10-3	TRBJ1-5	CAISDKDRGNNQPQHF
TRBV13	TRBJ1-2	CASSLRQGVYGYTF
TRBV12-5	TRBJ2-1	CASGLVGSLDEQFF
TRBV29-1	TRBJ1-1	CSVHEAFF